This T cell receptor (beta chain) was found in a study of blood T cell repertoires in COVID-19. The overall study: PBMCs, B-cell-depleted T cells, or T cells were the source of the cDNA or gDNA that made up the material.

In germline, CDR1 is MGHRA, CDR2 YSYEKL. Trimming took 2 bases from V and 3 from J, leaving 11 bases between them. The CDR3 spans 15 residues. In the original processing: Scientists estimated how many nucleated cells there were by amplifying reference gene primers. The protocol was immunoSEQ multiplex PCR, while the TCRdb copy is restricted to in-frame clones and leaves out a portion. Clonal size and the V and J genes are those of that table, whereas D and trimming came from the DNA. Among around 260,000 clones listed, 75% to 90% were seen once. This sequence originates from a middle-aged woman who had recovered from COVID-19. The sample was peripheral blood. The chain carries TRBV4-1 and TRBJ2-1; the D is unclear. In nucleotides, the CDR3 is TGCGCCAGCAGCCAAATGTCGTCAGTCTACAATGAGCAGTTCTTC. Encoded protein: CASSQMSSVYNEQFF.